This T cell receptor (beta chain) was identified in a study of beta chain features in type 1 diabetes. Points from the study as a whole: Diminished insertions and augmented deletions at VDJ junctions characterized type 1 diabetes patients. Cells carrying high TCR expression could end up over-represented when cDNA is sequenced.

This clone was seen more than once but under ten times. Its cognate antigen is unknown. Expressed TCRB transcripts were sequenced, since all the RNA that had been isolated was reverse transcribed. The table came from immunoSEQ multiplex PCR; TCRdb's copy has only in-frame clones and leaves some out. The table shows over 500,000 clones, with less than 20% occurring only once. The germline V gene has CDR1 GTSNPN and CDR2 SVGIG (reference sequence). This CDR3 comprises 15 residues. V dropped 5 bases and J dropped 2 bases, with 18 bases sitting between them. CD4+ cells of the naive, central memory, regulatory and stem cell-like memory types were sorted via CD45RO/CCR7/CD25/CD127/CD95/CD27.

Material: naive CD4+ T cells from blood. The J gene is TRBJ1-2, the V gene TRBV30; D perhaps matches TRBD1 (6 bases). This TCR derives from a man between 18 and 29 years old in good health. The CDR3 nucleotides are TGTGCCTGGTTGAGTTGGTACAGGGTAAACTATGGCTACACCTTC. Translating it yields CAWLSWYRVNYGYTF.